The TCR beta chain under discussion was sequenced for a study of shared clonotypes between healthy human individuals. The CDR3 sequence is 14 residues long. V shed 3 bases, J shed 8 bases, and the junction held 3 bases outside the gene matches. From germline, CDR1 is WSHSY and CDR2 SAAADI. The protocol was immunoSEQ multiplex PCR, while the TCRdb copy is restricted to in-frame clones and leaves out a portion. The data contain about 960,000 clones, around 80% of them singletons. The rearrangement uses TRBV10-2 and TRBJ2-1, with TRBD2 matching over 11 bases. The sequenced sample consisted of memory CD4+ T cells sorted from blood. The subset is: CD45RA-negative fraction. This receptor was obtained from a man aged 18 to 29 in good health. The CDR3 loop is CASSDTSGRHEQFF. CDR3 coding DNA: TGCGCCAGCAGTGATACTAGCGGGAGACATGAGCAGTTCTTC.